This T cell receptor (beta chain) was identified during a study of STAT3 mutations in large granular lymphocyte leukemia. Overall study results and limits: Every T-LGLL patient had at least one immunodominant TCRbeta clonotype.

This CDR3 is built from 14 residues. Germline V gives CDR1 SEHNR, CDR2 FQNEAQ (reference sequence). Regarding this clone: What it recognizes is unknown. The junction departs from the called germline gene at one end, perhaps through a read error.

Assay used: immunoSEQ multiplex PCR; TCRdb lists only in-frame clones, some missing. The profile shows approximately 2,500 clones, approximately 45% of them singletons. The rearrangement uses TRBV7-9 and TRBJ1-2; D might be TRBD1 (6 bases). Material: peripheral blood mononuclear cells. The clonotype originates from a man in his 60s with T-cell large granular lymphocyte leukemia. Some clones in this sample may be carry-over from other donors' samples. This CDR3 is CASSQETGLYGYTF. CDR3 nucleotide sequence: TGCGCCAGCAGCCAAGAGACAGGATTATATGGCTACACCTTC.